Detailed here is one TCR beta chain. Its recognized antigen is unknown. No qualities accompany the bases; no much larger clone lies one base away. Reading from cysteine to phenylalanine, the CDR3 counts 14 amino acids. Only the CDR3 region is kept as DNA, spanning 42 bases read in frame from base 1. The germline V gene (reference sequence) provides CDR1 SEHNR and CDR2 FQNEAQ. Clipping removes 1 base from V and 4 bases from J, with 1 as the unmatched junction base count. Receptor libraries were prepared by the immunoSEQ multiplex PCR assay. The multiplex PCR relied on a mix of 60 forward primers for TCR Vbeta segments and 13 reverse primers for TCR Jbeta segments. The CDR3 region of rearranged TCR beta genes was amplified from genomic DNA by a multiplex PCR assay. Amplified TCR beta libraries were sequenced as 87-base-pair reads on the Illumina HiSeq System. The original pipeline was this. In a later analysis, some 80 million unique TCR beta chains were counted across the 666 repertoires, and roughly 10 million of these chains were shared by at least two donors. Raw reads were error-corrected and collapsed into unique sequences by a nearest-neighbor algorithm in which closely related sequences were merged to remove PCR and sequencing errors. To assign V, D and J gene segments, CDR3 sequences were aligned to IMGT reference sequences. For a sequence to be retained, a match of at least six nucleotides to both a V gene segment and a J gene segment was required. A rearrangement was called productive if the CDR3 had no stop codons and remained in frame with V and J, and every other rearrangement was called non-productive. CDR3 was defined by IMGT convention, running from the second conserved V-encoded cysteine to the conserved J-encoded phenylalanine. The earlier analysis of around 640 of the donors excluded sequences that lacked an unambiguous match to a single V gene segment. In an earlier analysis of some 590 of the donors, V segments were called functional above 56.7% productive rearrangements and were called segregating when the between-donor standard deviation exceeded 5%. A statistical classification framework was built for diagnosing cytomegalovirus status from the catalog of TCR beta chain sequences. A later analysis assigned V and J genes by comparing TCR nucleotide sequences with IMGT/GENE-DB human TR gene sequences. In a later analysis, CDR3 sequences and most-parsimonious VDJ recombination scenarios were assigned using the TCRdist pipeline. In a later analysis, every TCR beta chain was defined by the combination of its CDR3 amino acid sequence and its V-gene family, and reads without a unique V-gene family were dropped. A later analysis removed several hundred highly shared, low-generation-probability nucleotide sequences to deal with suspected cross-contamination and a sequencing artifact. In a later analysis, a clonal expansion index for each public chain was calculated from normalized within-repertoire ranks of inferred template counts. A later analysis computed generation probabilities with a VDJ recombination model fitted to out-of-frame rearrangements, and checked the results against IGoR. In a later analysis, hypergeometric tests were used to score TCR-TCR, TCR-HLA and TCR-CMV co-occurrence, with a repertoire-size bias correction applied to TCR pairs. False discovery rates were estimated in a later analysis by permuting HLA or CMV assignments 20 times. A later analysis grouped co-occurring TCRs with DBSCAN, adding TCRdist sequence similarity when clustering within HLA-allele-positive subsets. For co-occurrence clustering, repertoires with fewer than 30,000 or more than 120,000 public chains were excluded, along with roughly five repertoires with anomalous nucleotide sharing. The table was pulled from immuneACCESS by TCRdb, which kept in-frame rearrangements only. Such tables lose some clones; where checked, under half of the loss comes from unresolved V genes, and the rest has no known cause. The V and J calls and the clone size are those of that table, but D and trimming were determined from the DNA. Across this sample there are under 85,000 clones, with roughly 80% seen only once. Over 20% of the sample is held by the ten biggest clonotypes.

The cohort consisted of approximately 690 healthy bone marrow donors. At the time of sampling, all cohort members were nominally healthy, though unrecorded immune exposures were likely present. The donor tested CMV seropositive, placing the donor among the 310 or so seropositive members of the cohort. A peripheral blood sample was collected from each donor, and TCR beta sequencing was performed on peripheral blood mononuclear cells. The Qiagen DNeasy Blood Extraction Kit was used to extract genomic DNA from the blood cell samples. The data originate from a study of cytomegalovirus exposure and HLA in healthy donors (dated by TCRdb to between 2016 and 2019). Broadly, across the study: According to an earlier analysis of 587 of the donors, about 180 million T cells yielded 117 million unique TCR beta sequences and about 300 Gb of sequence data. An early release that covered about 600 HLA-typed donors contained 250 to 350 gigabases of sequencing data and about 84 million unique TCR sequences. In a later genetic analysis, genome-wide SNP genotypes for about 55% of the roughly 700 donors were used, and that subset was treated as a discovery cohort. Class I and class II HLA loci were covered by the typing at four-digit resolution. To predict cytomegalovirus infection status, the study combined high-throughput TCR immunosequencing, statistical association of individual TCRs with disease status, and machine learning. The later analysis used no new phenotypic data to find candidate immune exposures, relying instead on TCR beta sequences and their occurrence across donors. Among the roughly 390 genotyped donors, around 81% belonged to the genetic ancestry cluster associated with self-reported Caucasian donors. The study was designed to test whether signatures of past pathogen exposure could be identified by cataloging public T cell receptors. A later analysis re-examined previously published TCR beta repertoires from just over 650 donors and added high-resolution HLA genotyping to investigate patterns of TCR occurrence. All discovery cohort repertoires had been generated on a single sequencing platform. Along with the approximately 700-subject first cohort, a separate validation cohort of around 120 different subjects was used. Donor age, sex, ethnicity and CMV serostatus were compiled alongside the repertoire data. Five DR-DQ haplotypes were handled as single units for association and clustering because linkage in the cohort was strong. The study used immunosequencing to profile the T cell repertoires of 666 subjects and linked those repertoires to cytomegalovirus serostatus. Among almost 400 genotyped donors of the cohort, an average of approximately 240,000 unique TCR beta nucleotide sequences were sequenced per donor, around 18% of them non-productive. The number of donors typed differed by locus, with roughly 620-630 for A, B, C, DRB1 and DQB1, roughly 520 for DQA1, approximately 570 for DPA1, and roughly 450 for DPB1. To decide whether each TCR beta V gene segment behaved as functional or pseudogenic, an earlier analysis of 587 of the donors relied on high-throughput TCR beta sequencing. What the research found in general, with its limitations: Because counts were too low, roughly 18 rarely observed V segments, including chromosome 9 orphons, were left out of the earlier analysis of about 620 of the donors. Most CMV-associated TCR beta chains appeared to be HLA-restricted in a later analysis, and the HLA associations seemed to be driven largely by CMV exposure. In a later genetic analysis, a missense DCLRE1C variant was associated with V-gene and J-gene trimming of TCR beta chains, and the association was replicated in an independent cohort. When HLA alleles, especially DR and DQ, strongly co-occurred, attributing TCR associations to individual alleles was difficult. According to a later genetic analysis, donors in an Asian-associated ancestry cluster had fewer N-insertions in productive TCRs than the approximately 670-donor mean. The sequencing pipeline was judged likely to have produced a cluster of highly shared sequence variants as a technical artifact. According to the authors, the approach could potentially be generalized to other disease states and immunological phenotypes. A later analysis found that TCR association rates varied across HLA loci, with DRB1 alleles showing the most associated TCRs and HLA-C alleles the fewest. In vitro tests confirmed that three of the cytomegalovirus-associated TCR beta chains recognize cytomegalovirus antigens. Because some donors lacked HLA typing at each locus, the association tests relied only on the typed subset. Only TCR beta chains were sequenced in this cohort, and the absence of alpha or paired-chain data limited detectable features. A later analysis associated some 17,000 TCR beta sequences with specific HLA alleles at a false discovery rate of 0.05. A further reported finding was that TCR beta sequences accurately predicted the HLA-A and HLA-B alleles for most subjects in the first cohort. Linkage disequilibrium might explain the correlated functional status among segregating V segments, but an unknown experimental factor could not be ruled out. CMV serostatus was the only immune exposure information available for the cohort. Some IMGT-functional V segments, including TRBV6-2 and TRBV6-3, could not be distinguished by the 87-base-pair reads and were therefore excluded. Most TCR sequences were seen in very few donors, while some public TCRs were found in many individuals. The presence/absence analyses assumed that sequencing depth was roughly uniform across donors, and that assumption may not be true. In the study, approximately 160 TCR beta chains were listed as associated with cytomegalovirus. An earlier analysis of approximately 540 of the donors showed that most TCR beta V segments appeared in productive rearrangements either about 87% or about 30% of the time, which broadly matched IMGT annotations. Several of the top co-occurrence clusters appeared to be linked to parvovirus B19, influenza, CMV and Epstein-Barr virus, according to a later analysis. The classifier was reported to diagnose cytomegalovirus status with high specificity and sensitivity in both the original and validation cohorts. A later analysis found that HLA-associated TCR beta chains were more clonally expanded and had lower generation probabilities than equally common non-associated chains.

This TCR came from a woman between 25 and 40 years old in good health and CMV-seropositive. The sample consisted of PBMCs. The V gene is TRBV7-9 and the J gene is TRBJ2-1; 7 nucleotides in the junction match TRBD1. Here is the DNA: TGTGCCAGCAGCTTAGAGGACAGGTACAATGAGCAGTTCTTC. This codes for CASSLEDRYNEQFF.